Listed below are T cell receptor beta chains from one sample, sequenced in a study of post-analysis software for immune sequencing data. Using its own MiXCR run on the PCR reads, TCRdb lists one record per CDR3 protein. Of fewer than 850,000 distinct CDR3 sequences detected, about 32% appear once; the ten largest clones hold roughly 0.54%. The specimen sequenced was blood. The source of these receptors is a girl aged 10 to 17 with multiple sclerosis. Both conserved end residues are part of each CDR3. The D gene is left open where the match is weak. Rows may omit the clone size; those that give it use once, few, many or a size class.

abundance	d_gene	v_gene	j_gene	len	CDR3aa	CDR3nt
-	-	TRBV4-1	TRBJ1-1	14	CASRGGTENTEAFF	TGCGCCAGCAGGGGCGGGACGGAGAACACTGAAGCTTTCTTT
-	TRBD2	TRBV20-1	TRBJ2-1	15	CSARTSGGPLGEQFF	TGCAGTGCTCGGACTAGCGGGGGTCCCCTGGGTGAGCAGTTCTTC
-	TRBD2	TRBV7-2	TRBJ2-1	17	CASSLGPPSGGGNEQFF	TGTGCCAGCAGCTTAGGTCCCCCTAGCGGTGGGGGCAATGAGCAGTTCTTC
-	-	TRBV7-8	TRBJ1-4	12	CASSRRSEKLFF	TGTGCCAGCAGCCGCCGGAGCGAAAAACTGTTTTTT
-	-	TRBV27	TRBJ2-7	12	CASSQNIYKQYF	TGTGCCAGCAGTCAGAACATCTACAAGCAGTACTTC
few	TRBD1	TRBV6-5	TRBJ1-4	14	CASRQQGEGEKLFF	TGTGCCAGCAGACAACAGGGGGAGGGTGAAAAACTGTTTTTT
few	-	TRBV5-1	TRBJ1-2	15	CASSLPGLRDYGYTF	TGCGCCAGCAGCTTGCCGGGTCTGAGGGACTATGGCTACACCTTC
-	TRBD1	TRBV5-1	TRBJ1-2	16	CASSHSRTGGAYGYTF	TGCGCCAGCAGCCATAGTCGGACAGGGGGCGCGTATGGCTACACCTTC
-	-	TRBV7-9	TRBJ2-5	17	CASSLAGRGWGQETQYF	TGTGCCAGCAGCTTAGCGGGCCGAGGGTGGGGCCAAGAGACCCAGTACTTC
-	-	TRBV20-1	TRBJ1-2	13	CSASGGSGYGYTF	TGCAGTGCTAGTGGAGGTTCAGGGTATGGCTACACCTTC
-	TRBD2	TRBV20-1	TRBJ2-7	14	CSASASGASYEQYF	TGCAGTGCTAGTGCTAGCGGGGCTTCCTACGAGCAGTACTTC
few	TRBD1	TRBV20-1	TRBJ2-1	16	CSASRRGQGAHNEQFF	TGCAGTGCTAGTCGCCGCGGACAGGGGGCGCACAATGAGCAGTTCTTC
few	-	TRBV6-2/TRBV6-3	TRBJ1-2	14	CASSPMVGNYGYTF	TGTGCCAGCAGCCCTATGGTGGGAAACTATGGCTACACCTTC
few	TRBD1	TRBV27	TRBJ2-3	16	CASSLLGGPSTDTQYF	TGTGCCAGCAGTTTATTAGGGGGCCCGAGCACAGATACGCAGTATTTT
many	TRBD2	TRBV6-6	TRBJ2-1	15	CASSLPGLANNEQFF	TGTGCCAGCAGCTTACCGGGACTAGCGAACAATGAGCAGTTCTTC
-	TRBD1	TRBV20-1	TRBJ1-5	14	CSAQPGQAVQPQHF	TGCAGTGCTCAGCCGGGACAGGCTGTCCAGCCCCAGCATTTT
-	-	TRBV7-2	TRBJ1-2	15	CASRSQGYGNYGYTF	TGTGCCAGCAGATCACAGGGTTACGGGAACTATGGCTACACCTTC
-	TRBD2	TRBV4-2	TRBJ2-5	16	CASSQERGGYQETQYF	TGTGCCAGCAGCCAAGAGCGCGGGGGGTACCAAGAGACCCAGTACTTC
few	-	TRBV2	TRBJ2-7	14	CASSLNRGLYEQYF	TGTGCCAGCAGTTTAAACAGGGGACTCTACGAGCAGTACTTC
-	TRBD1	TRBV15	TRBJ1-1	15	CATSRTQTGVAEAFF	TGTGCCACCAGCAGAACACAGACAGGGGTTGCTGAAGCTTTCTTT
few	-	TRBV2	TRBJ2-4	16	CASAGSAGVNFNIQYF	TGTGCCAGCGCGGGGAGCGCAGGGGTTAATTTTAACATTCAGTACTTC
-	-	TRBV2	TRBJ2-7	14	CASNRYGPGYEQYF	TGTGCCAGCAACCGCTACGGACCGGGCTACGAGCAGTACTTC
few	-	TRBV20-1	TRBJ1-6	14	CSARGRADNSPLHF	TGCAGTGCTAGGGGTAGGGCCGATAATTCACCCCTCCACTTT
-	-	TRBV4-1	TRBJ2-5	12	CASSQEEKTQYF	TGCGCCAGCAGCCAAGAGGAAAAGACCCAGTACTTC
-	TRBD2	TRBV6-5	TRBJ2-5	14	CASRDVSGRETQYF	TGTGCCAGCAGAGATGTGAGCGGGAGGGAGACCCAGTACTTC
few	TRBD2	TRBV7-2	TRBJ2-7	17	CASSPRHIAGGTYEQYF	TGTGCCAGCAGCCCACGACATATAGCGGGAGGGACCTACGAGCAGTACTTC
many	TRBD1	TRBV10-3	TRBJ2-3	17	CAITATDRGRNTDTQYF	TGTGCCATCACCGCGACTGACAGGGGGCGGAACACAGATACGCAGTATTTT
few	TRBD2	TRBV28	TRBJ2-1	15	CASSRTSGGRNEQFF	TGTGCCAGCAGTCGGACTAGCGGGGGGCGCAATGAGCAGTTCTTC
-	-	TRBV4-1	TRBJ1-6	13	CASSQGSLSPLHF	TGCGCCAGCAGCCAAGGCTCCCTTTCACCCCTCCACTTT
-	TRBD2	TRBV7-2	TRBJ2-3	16	CASSFRGLAGVDTQYF	TGTGCCAGCAGTTTCCGCGGGCTAGCGGGGGTAGATACGCAGTATTTT
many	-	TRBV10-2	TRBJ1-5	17	CASSERGQGPFNQPQHF	TGCGCCAGCAGTGAGCGCGGGCAGGGGCCTTTCAATCAGCCCCAGCATTTT
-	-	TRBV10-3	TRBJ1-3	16	CAISVNRESSGNTIYF	TGTGCCATCAGTGTAAACAGGGAGAGCTCTGGAAACACCATATATTTT
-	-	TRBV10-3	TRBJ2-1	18	CANSAEGSGSLAYNEQFF	TGTGCCAACTCTGCGGAGGGATCCGGGAGCTTGGCATACAATGAGCAGTTCTTC
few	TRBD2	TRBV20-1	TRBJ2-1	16	CSARVITSGPYNEQFF	TGCAGTGCTAGAGTCATTACTAGCGGACCATACAATGAGCAGTTCTTC
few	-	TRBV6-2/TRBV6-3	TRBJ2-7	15	CASSTGDFTSYEQYF	TGTGCCAGCTCCACTGGGGACTTTACCTCCTACGAGCAGTACTTC
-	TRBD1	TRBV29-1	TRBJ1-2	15	CSVATLRDSNYGYTF	TGCAGCGTTGCCACCCTTAGGGACAGTAACTATGGCTACACCTTC
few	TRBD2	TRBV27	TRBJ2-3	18	CASSYTSGGYSSSDTQYF	TGTGCCAGCAGTTATACTAGCGGGGGGTACTCGAGCTCGGATACGCAGTATTTT
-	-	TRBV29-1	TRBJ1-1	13	CSVVRGIKTEAFF	TGCAGCGTTGTTCGGGGGATTAAGACTGAAGCTTTCTTT
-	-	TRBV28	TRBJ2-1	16	CASSFFALSSYNEQFF	TGTGCCAGCAGTTTCTTCGCCCTGAGCTCCTACAATGAGCAGTTCTTC
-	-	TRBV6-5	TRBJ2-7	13	CASSSAGDYEQYF	TGTGCCAGCAGTTCTGCAGGAGACTACGAGCAGTACTTC
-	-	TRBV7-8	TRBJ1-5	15	CASSPSGLSNQPQHF	TGTGCCAGCAGCCCCTCGGGACTAAGCAATCAGCCCCAGCATTTT
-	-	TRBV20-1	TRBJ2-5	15	CSASNPKAGPETQYF	TGCAGTGCTTCAAATCCCAAGGCGGGGCCGGAGACCCAGTACTTC
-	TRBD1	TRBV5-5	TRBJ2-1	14	CASSLPGTGNEQFF	TGTGCCAGCAGCTTACCCGGGACAGGGAATGAGCAGTTCTTC
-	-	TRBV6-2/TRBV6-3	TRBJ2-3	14	CASSKGLPGDTQYF	TGTGCCAGCAGTAAGGGACTGCCAGGGGATACGCAGTATTTT
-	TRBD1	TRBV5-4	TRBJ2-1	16	CASSRQGSRSYNEQFF	TGTGCCAGCAGCAGACAGGGGTCCCGCTCCTACAATGAGCAGTTCTTC
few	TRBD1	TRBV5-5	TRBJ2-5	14	CASSSTRGLETQYF	TGTGCCAGCAGCTCGACCAGGGGGCTGGAGACCCAGTACTTC
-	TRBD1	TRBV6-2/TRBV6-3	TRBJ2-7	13	CASQRTGANEQYF	TGTGCCAGCCAGAGGACAGGGGCCAACGAGCAGTACTTC